Below are 5 T cell receptor beta chains sequenced from a single sample in a study of OX40 agonist ivuxolimab in advanced cancers. Using immunoSEQ multiplex PCR, the repertoire was profiled, and TCRdb retains in-frame clones only, with some absent. The sample lists about 60,000 clones, 75% to 90% seen once, with about 0.6% in the top ten. The specimen was CD4+ or CD8+ T cells sorted from blood, collected in a trial of the OX40 agonist ivuxolimab. The source of these receptors is an adult with an advanced solid tumor such as melanoma, head and neck, liver or kidney cancer.

The chain couples TRBV9 to TRBJ2-2; 12 positions match TRBD2. With V trimmed by 3 bases and J by 1 base, 1 base remained unmatched. CDR3 length equals 16 residues. Germline CDR1 SGDLS, CDR2 YYNGEE. The CDR3: CASSAGLAGNTGELFF. CDR3 DNA: TGTGCCAGCAGCGCGGGACTAGCGGGGAACACCGGGGAGCTGTTTTTT.

The chain couples TRBV15 to TRBJ2-5, with 7 bases aligning to TRBD1. V was clipped by 5 bases and J by 5 bases; unmatched bases: 8. The CDR3 has 14 residues. Germline-derived CDR1 and CDR2 are LNHNV and YYDKDF (reference sequence). CDR3 sequence: CATSERGPVETQYF. As DNA, the CDR3 is TGTGCCACCAGCGAAAGGGGGCCGGTCGAGACCCAGTACTTC. The entire variable domain, with the rest obtained from reference TRBV15 and TRBJ2-5, is as follows: DAMVIQNPRYQVTQFGKPVTLSCSQTLNHNVMYWYQQKSSQAPKLLFHYYDKDFNNEADTPDNFQSRRPNTSFCFLDIRSPGLGDTAMYLCATSERGPVETQYFGPGTRLLVL.

The rearrangement joins TRBV25-1 to TRBJ2-3, with D tentatively TRBD1 (6 bases). CDR3 length: 14 residues. CDR1 MGHDK and CDR2 SYGVNS come from the germline V gene. Trimming removed 5 bases at V and 4 bases at J, with 13 bases between. In nucleotides, the CDR3 is TGTGCCAGCAGTCCGGCAGGGGCCTCAGATACGCAGTATTTT. Its protein product is CASSPAGASDTQYF.

The rearrangement uses TRBV28 and TRBJ2-7; D remains unclear. The CDR3 is 13 amino acids. Germline V gene data show CDR1 as MDHEN and CDR2 as SYDVKM. The germline V and J ends were trimmed by 6 bases and 4 bases, with 13 bases remaining between them. As DNA, the CDR3 is TGTGCCAGCAGCCTCGGGTTACAATACGAGCAGTACTTC. This encodes CASSLGLQYEQYF.

The V and J genes are TRBV4-3 and TRBJ1-6, with D perhaps TRBD1 (5 bases). The CDR3 is 14 amino acids. Germline V gene lookup returns CDR1 LGHNA and CDR2 YSLEER. With 5 bases removed from V and 6 bases from J, the gap between germline ends came to 11 bases. This chain's CDR3 is CASSATVGNSPLHF. The CDR3 nucleotides read TGCGCCAGCAGCGCGACAGTAGGTAATTCACCCCTCCACTTT.